The present entry profiles one T cell receptor (beta chain) with its context. In the original processing: Estimation of nucleated cell counts relied on the amplification of reference gene primers. Sequencing used immunoSEQ multiplex PCR; TCRdb keeps in-frame clones, though not all of them. V and J calls and clone size follow that table, whereas D and trimming were derived from the DNA. The table lists about 140,000 clones, 84% of them singletons, with 4% in the top ten. This sample is drawn from a study of blood T cell repertoires in COVID-19. Study details: Samples came from the United States, Italy and Spain, spanning acute and convalescent COVID-19. Sources were T cells, B-cell-depleted T cells, or PBMCs; the material itself was cDNA or gDNA.

This CDR3 contains 15 residues. V trimming: 5 bases; J trimming: 2 bases; junction bases outside the gene matches: 9. The germline V gene has CDR1 SGHKS and CDR2 YYEKEE (reference sequence). This chain uses TRBV5-5 with TRBJ2-7, with 8 bases that match TRBD1. Sequenced input: peripheral blood. This clonotype originated in an older woman with acute or convalescent COVID-19. CDR3 coding DNA: TGTGCCAGCAGGCGTGACAGGGGCCGGACCTACGAGCAGTACTTC. Its protein product is CASRRDRGRTYEQYF.